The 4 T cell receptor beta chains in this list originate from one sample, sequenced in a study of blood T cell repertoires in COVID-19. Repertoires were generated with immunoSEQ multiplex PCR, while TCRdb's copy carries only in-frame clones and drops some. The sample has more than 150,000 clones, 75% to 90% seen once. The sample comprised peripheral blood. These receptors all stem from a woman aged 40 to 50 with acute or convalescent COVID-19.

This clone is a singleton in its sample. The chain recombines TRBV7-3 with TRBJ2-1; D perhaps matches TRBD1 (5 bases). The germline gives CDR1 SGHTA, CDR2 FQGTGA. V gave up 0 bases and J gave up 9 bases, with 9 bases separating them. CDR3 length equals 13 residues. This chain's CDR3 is CASSLTGVGEQFF. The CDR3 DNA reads TGTGCCAGCAGCTTAACAGGGGTAGGTGAGCAGTTCTTC. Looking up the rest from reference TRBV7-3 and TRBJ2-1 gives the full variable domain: GAGVSQTPSNKVTEKGKYVELRCDPISGHTALYWYRQSLGQGPEFLIYFQGTGAADDSGLPNDRFFAVRPEGSVSTLKIQRTERGDSAVYLCASSLTGVGEQFFGPGTRLTVL.

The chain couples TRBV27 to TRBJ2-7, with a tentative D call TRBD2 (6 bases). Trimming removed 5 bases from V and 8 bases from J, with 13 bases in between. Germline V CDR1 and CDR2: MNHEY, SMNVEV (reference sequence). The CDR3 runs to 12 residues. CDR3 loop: CASSAPGLQQYF. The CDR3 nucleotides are TGTGCCAGCAGTGCCCCGGGACTCCAGCAGTACTTC.

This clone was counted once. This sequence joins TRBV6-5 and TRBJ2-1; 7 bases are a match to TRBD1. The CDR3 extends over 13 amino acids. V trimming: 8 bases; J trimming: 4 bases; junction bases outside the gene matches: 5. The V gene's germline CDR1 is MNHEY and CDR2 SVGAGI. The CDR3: CASGGQRYNEQFF. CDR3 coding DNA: TGTGCCAGCGGGGGACAGCGATACAATGAGCAGTTCTTC.

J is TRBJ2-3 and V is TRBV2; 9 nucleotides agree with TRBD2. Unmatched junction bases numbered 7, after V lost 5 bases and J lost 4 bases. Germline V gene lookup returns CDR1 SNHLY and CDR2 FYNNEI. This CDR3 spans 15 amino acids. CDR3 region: CASSLAGSHPDTQYF. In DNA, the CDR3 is TGTGCCAGCAGTCTAGCGGGGAGTCACCCAGATACGCAGTATTTT.